The rows below give T cell receptor beta chains drawn from one sample of a study of blood T cell repertoires in COVID-19. Clones were read by immunoSEQ multiplex PCR, and TCRdb kept only the in-frame ones, dropping some. This sample carries more than 110,000 clones, 70% to 90% of them seen once, and the ten largest clones take 2.5% to 3%. Specimen: peripheral blood. These receptors all come from a man in his fifties with acute or convalescent COVID-19. Both conserved end residues are part of each CDR3. Each record gives: clone size, V gene, D gene, J gene, CDR3 protein, CDR3 DNA. A D gene is named only where the DNA matches it firmly. For some rows the clone size is stated as once, few or many, or as a class when expanded; others skip it.

size: once; V: TRBV19; D: -; J: TRBJ1-2; CDR3: CASSIVGTGTGYTF; DNA: TGTGCCAGTAGTATAGTCGGTACCGGTACTGGCTACACCTTC
size: -; V: TRBV3-1/TRBV3-2; D: -; J: TRBJ1-6; CDR3: CASSQGESSPLHF; DNA: TGTGCCAGCAGCCAGGGCGAGAGTTCACCCCTCCACTTT
size: few; V: TRBV7-6; D: TRBD2; J: TRBJ2-7; CDR3: CASSLTGGGRHYEQYF; DNA: TGTGCCAGCAGCCTAACCGGCGGGGGACGGCACTACGAGCAGTACTTC
size: few; V: TRBV7-2; D: -; J: TRBJ2-1; CDR3: CASAPGGSANEQFF; DNA: TGTGCCAGCGCCCCCGGGGGATCGGCCAATGAGCAGTTCTTC
size: -; V: TRBV5-6; D: TRBD2; J: TRBJ2-3; CDR3: CASSLGGTSADTQYF; DNA: TGTGCCAGCAGCTTGGGCGGGACTAGCGCAGATACGCAGTATTTT
size: few; V: TRBV27; D: TRBD1; J: TRBJ2-7; CDR3: CASSPTGLYEQYF; DNA: TGTGCCAGCAGTCCGACAGGGCTATACGAGCAGTACTTC
size: -; V: TRBV6-6; D: TRBD2; J: TRBJ2-3; CDR3: CASSPLAGGPPQGDTQYF; DNA: TGTGCCAGCAGTCCCCTAGCGGGGGGGCCTCCTCAGGGAGATACGCAGTATTTT
size: -; V: TRBV5-4; D: TRBD1; J: TRBJ1-2; CDR3: CASSPTGEYGYTF; DNA: TGTGCCAGCAGCCCCACAGGGGAATATGGCTACACCTTC
size: -; V: TRBV3-1/TRBV3-2; D: -; J: TRBJ1-3; CDR3: CASSRRSSGNTIYF; DNA: TGTGCCAGCAGCCGGCGGAGCTCTGGAAACACCATATATTTT
size: -; V: TRBV5-6; D: -; J: TRBJ2-7; CDR3: CASSLASRGPYEQYF; DNA: TGTGCCAGCAGCTTGGCTAGCCGAGGCCCCTACGAGCAGTACTTC
size: -; V: TRBV7-2; D: -; J: TRBJ1-2; CDR3: CASSLAGGPSNYGYTF; DNA: TGTGCCAGCAGCTTAGCGGGGGGGCCCTCTAACTATGGCTACACCTTC
size: -; V: TRBV7-2; D: -; J: TRBJ2-5; CDR3: CASRTKEGETQYF; DNA: TGTGCCAGCAGGACGAAGGAGGGGGAGACCCAGTACTTC
size: -; V: TRBV4-2; D: TRBD1; J: TRBJ2-6; CDR3: CASSQGGGTSSGANVLTF; DNA: TGTGCCAGCAGCCAAGGAGGGGGCACCAGCTCTGGGGCCAACGTCCTGACTTTC
size: -; V: TRBV4-1; D: -; J: TRBJ2-7; CDR3: CASSQVGRGPPYEQYF; DNA: TGCGCCAGCAGCCAAGTCGGGAGGGGGCCCCCCTACGAGCAGTACTTC
size: -; V: TRBV4-1; D: TRBD2; J: TRBJ2-1; CDR3: CASSQDNRASGRRSNEQFF; DNA: TGCGCCAGCAGCCAAGACAATAGGGCTAGCGGGAGGCGTTCAAATGAGCAGTTCTTC
size: once; V: TRBV30; D: -; J: TRBJ2-2; CDR3: CAWSGSSANTGELFF; DNA: TGTGCCTGGAGTGGGAGTAGCGCAAACACCGGGGAGCTGTTTTTT
size: -; V: TRBV7-2; D: -; J: TRBJ1-5; CDR3: CASSLNRNGQPQHF; DNA: TGTGCCAGCAGCTTAAACAGAAACGGACAGCCCCAGCATTTT
size: -; V: TRBV5-1; D: -; J: TRBJ2-5; CDR3: CASSLMGAEETQYF; DNA: TGCGCCAGCAGCTTGATGGGGGCCGAAGAGACCCAGTACTTC
size: -; V: TRBV4-1; D: -; J: TRBJ1-1; CDR3: CASSQGRGVDTEAFF; DNA: TGCGCCAGCAGCCAAGGGCGGGGGGTGGACACTGAAGCTTTCTTT
size: -; V: TRBV24-1; D: TRBD1; J: TRBJ2-3; CDR3: CATSEPWTGSLDTQYF; DNA: TGTGCCACCAGTGAACCCTGGACAGGGTCATTAGATACGCAGTATTTT
size: -; V: TRBV7-8; D: -; J: TRBJ2-3; CDR3: CASSLGLSTDTQYF; DNA: TGTGCCAGCAGCCTAGGACTATCCACAGATACGCAGTATTTT
size: -; V: TRBV5-6; D: -; J: TRBJ1-1; CDR3: CASSIGLLNTEAFF; DNA: TGTGCCAGCAGCATTGGACTGCTGAACACTGAAGCTTTCTTT
size: once; V: TRBV6-1; D: -; J: TRBJ1-5; CDR3: CASSERLQVGNQPQHF; DNA: TGTGCCAGCAGTGAGAGGTTACAGGTAGGCAATCAGCCCCAGCATTTT
size: -; V: TRBV7-9; D: -; J: TRBJ2-7; CDR3: CASSSSDSWSSYEQYF; DNA: TGTGCCAGCAGCTCGTCCGACTCTTGGAGCTCCTACGAGCAGTACTTC
size: -; V: TRBV11-2; D: TRBD2; J: TRBJ2-1; CDR3: CASSPGLAASYNEQFF; DNA: TGTGCCAGCAGTCCAGGACTAGCGGCGTCCTACAATGAGCAGTTCTTC
size: -; V: TRBV5-1; D: TRBD1; J: TRBJ1-6; CDR3: CASGQGADSPLHF; DNA: TGCGCCAGCGGGCAGGGGGCAGATTCACCCCTCCACTTT
size: -; V: TRBV6-5; D: -; J: TRBJ1-5; CDR3: CASGGERQPQHF; DNA: TGTGCCAGCGGAGGGGAGAGGCAGCCCCAGCATTTT
size: -; V: TRBV6-5; D: TRBD1; J: TRBJ1-1; CDR3: CASSNTGGRAFF; DNA: TGTGCCAGCAGTAACACAGGGGGGAGGGCTTTCTTT
size: -; V: TRBV1; D: -; J: TRBJ2-1; CDR3: CTSSPRFAHGNEQFF; DNA: -
size: -; V: TRBV7-2; D: -; J: TRBJ2-1; CDR3: CASKLDVVRDEQFF; DNA: TGTGCCAGCAAATTGGATGTGGTGAGGGATGAGCAGTTCTTC
size: -; V: TRBV7-8; D: TRBD2; J: TRBJ2-7; CDR3: CASSLYGVSSGRPYEQYF; DNA: TGTGCCAGCAGCTTATATGGGGTATCCAGCGGGAGACCCTACGAGCAGTACTTC
size: -; V: TRBV5-1; D: TRBD2; J: TRBJ2-1; CDR3: CASSLASGSSYNEQFF; DNA: TGCGCCAGCAGCTTGGCTAGCGGAAGCTCCTACAATGAGCAGTTCTTC
size: -; V: TRBV29-1; D: -; J: TRBJ2-7; CDR3: CSVVFRGTYEQYF; DNA: TGCAGCGTTGTTTTCCGGGGGACCTACGAGCAGTACTTC
size: -; V: TRBV19; D: TRBD1; J: TRBJ1-2; CDR3: CASSVQGAAGYTF; DNA: TGTGCCAGTAGTGTACAGGGGGCGGCGGGCTACACCTTC
size: -; V: TRBV4-1; D: -; J: TRBJ2-7; CDR3: CASSQDRGYEQYF; DNA: TGCGCCAGCAGCCAAGATAGGGGCTACGAGCAGTACTTC